This TCR beta chain comes out of a study of patients and donors after allogeneic stem cell transplantation. MiXCR was run by TCRdb on the RT-PCR reads, yielding one entry per CDR3 protein. The sample has about 160,000 distinct CDR3 sequences, about a third seen once; the top ten hold 50%. Germline loops: CDR1 SEHNR, CDR2 FQNEAQ (reference sequence). This CDR3 is built from 14 residues. Between the trimmed V and J ends, which lost 5 bases and 0 bases, there was a span of 8 bases. Material for sequencing was blood, either unsorted or a sorted T cell fraction (not recorded which). The rearrangement joins TRBV7-9 to TRBJ1-3; weak D call: TRBD1 (6 bases). This TCR was recovered from a human donor who was either an allogeneic HSCT recipient or a stem cell or donor lymphocyte infusion donor (not recorded which). It is not recorded whose cells these are; they may come from a transplant donor. The CDR3 here is CASSPGVSGNTIYF. The DNA for the CDR3 is TGTGCCAGCAGCCCAGGGGTCTCTGGAAACACCATATATTTT. The full variable domain, its missing parts supplied by reference TRBV7-9 and TRBJ1-3, is DTGVSQNPRHKITKRGQNVTFRCDPISEHNRLYWYRQTLGQGPEFLTYFQNEAQLEKSRLLSDRFSAERPKGSFSTLEIQRTEQGDSAMYLCASSPGVSGNTIYFGEGSWLTVV.